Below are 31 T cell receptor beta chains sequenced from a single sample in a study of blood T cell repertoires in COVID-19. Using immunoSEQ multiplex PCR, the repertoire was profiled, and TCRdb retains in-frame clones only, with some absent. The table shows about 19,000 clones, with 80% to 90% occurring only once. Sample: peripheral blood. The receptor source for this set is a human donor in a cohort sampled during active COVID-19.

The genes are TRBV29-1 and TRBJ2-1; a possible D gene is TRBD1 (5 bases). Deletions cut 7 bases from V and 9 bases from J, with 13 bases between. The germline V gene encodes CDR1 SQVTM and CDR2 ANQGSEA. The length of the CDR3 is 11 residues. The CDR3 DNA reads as TGCAGCGGCCTCAGGGTTCCTGAGCAGTTCTTC. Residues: CSGLRVPEQFF.

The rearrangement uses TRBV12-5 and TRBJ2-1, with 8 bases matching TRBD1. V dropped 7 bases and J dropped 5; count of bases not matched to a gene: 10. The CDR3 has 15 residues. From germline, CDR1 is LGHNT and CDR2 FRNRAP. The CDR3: CASAQGQADDNEQFF. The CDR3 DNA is TGTGCTAGTGCCCAGGGACAGGCAGACGACAATGAGCAGTTCTTC.

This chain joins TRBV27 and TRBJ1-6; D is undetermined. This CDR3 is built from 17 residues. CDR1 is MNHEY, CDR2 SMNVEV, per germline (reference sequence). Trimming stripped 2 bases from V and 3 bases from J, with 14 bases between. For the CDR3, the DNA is TGTGCCAGCAGTTTACGAGGCGATGGATACTATAATTCACCCCTCCACTTT. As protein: CASSLRGDGYYNSPLHF.

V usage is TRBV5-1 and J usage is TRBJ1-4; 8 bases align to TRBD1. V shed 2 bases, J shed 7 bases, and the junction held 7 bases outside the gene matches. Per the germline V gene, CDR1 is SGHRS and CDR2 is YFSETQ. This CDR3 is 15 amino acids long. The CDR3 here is CASSFTGGRSEKLFF. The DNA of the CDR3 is TGCGCCAGCAGCTTCACAGGGGGAAGGAGTGAAAAACTGTTTTTT.

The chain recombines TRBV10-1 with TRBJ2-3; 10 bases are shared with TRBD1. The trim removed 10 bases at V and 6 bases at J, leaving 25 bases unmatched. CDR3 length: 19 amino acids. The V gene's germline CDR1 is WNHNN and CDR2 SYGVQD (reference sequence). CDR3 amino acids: CATSDRQGAPGLEADTQYF. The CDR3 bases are TGCGCCACCTCGGACCGACAGGGGGCCCCGGGACTAGAAGCCGATACGCAGTATTTT.

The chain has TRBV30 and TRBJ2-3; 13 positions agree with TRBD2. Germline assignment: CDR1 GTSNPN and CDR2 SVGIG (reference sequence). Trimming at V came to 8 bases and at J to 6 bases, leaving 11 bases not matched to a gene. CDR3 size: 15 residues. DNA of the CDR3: TGTGCCAACAAACCGACTAGCGGGAGGTCCGATACGCAGTATTTT. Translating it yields CANKPTSGRSDTQYF.

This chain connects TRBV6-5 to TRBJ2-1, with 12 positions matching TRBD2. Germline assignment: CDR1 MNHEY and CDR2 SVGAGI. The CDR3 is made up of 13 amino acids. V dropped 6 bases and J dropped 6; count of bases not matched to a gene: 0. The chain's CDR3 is CASRLAGGNEQFF. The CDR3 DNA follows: TGTGCCAGCAGACTAGCGGGAGGCAATGAGCAGTTCTTC.

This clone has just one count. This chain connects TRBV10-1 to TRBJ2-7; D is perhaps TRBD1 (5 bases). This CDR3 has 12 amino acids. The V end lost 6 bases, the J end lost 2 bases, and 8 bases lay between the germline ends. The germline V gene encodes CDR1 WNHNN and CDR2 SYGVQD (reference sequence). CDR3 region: CASRDRTYEQYF. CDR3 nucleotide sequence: TGCGCCAGCAGAGACAGAACCTACGAGCAGTACTTC.

The CDR3: CASQTTGGFEQYF. In DNA, the CDR3 is TGCGCCAGTCAAACGACAGGGGGCTTTGAGCAGTACTTC. The gene calls are TRBV5-1 and TRBJ2-7; 10 positions match TRBD1. The CDR3 is 13 amino acids. Trimming at V came to 8 bases and at J to 7 bases, leaving 9 bases not matched to a gene. From germline, CDR1 is SGHRS and CDR2 YFSETQ. The entire variable domain, with the rest obtained from reference TRBV5-1 and TRBJ2-7, is as follows: KAGVTQTPRYLIKTRGQQVTLSCSPISGHRSVSWYQQTPGQGLQFLFEYFSETQRNKGNFPGRFSGRQFSNSRSEMNVSTLELGDSALYLCASQTTGGFEQYFGPGTRLTVT.

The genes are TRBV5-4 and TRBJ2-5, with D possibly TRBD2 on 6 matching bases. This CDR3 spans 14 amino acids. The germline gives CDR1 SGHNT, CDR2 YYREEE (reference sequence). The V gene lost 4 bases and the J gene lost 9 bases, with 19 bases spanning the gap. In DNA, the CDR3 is TGTGCCAGCAGCACCCGGGGTCGACGGGGGTCCCAGTACTTC. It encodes CASSTRGRRGSQYF.

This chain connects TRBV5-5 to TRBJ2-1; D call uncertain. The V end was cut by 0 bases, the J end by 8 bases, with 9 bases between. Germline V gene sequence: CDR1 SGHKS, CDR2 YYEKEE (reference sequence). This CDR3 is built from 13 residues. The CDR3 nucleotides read TGTGCCAGCAGCTTGGCCGTTTCCGATGAGCAGTTCTTC. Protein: CASSLAVSDEQFF. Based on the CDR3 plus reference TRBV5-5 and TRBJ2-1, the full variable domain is DAGVTQSPTHLIKTRGQQVTLRCSPISGHKSVSWYQQVLGQGPQFIFQYYEKEERGRGNFPDRFSARQFPNYSSELNVNALLLGDSALYLCASSLAVSDEQFFGPGTRLTVL.

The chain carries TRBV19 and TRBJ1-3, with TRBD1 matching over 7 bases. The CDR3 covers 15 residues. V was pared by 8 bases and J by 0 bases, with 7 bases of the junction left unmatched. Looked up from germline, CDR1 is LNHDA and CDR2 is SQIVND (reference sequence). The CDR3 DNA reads TGTGCCAGTGGAGTGGGACAGCTCTCTGGAAACACCATATATTTT. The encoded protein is CASGVGQLSGNTIYF.

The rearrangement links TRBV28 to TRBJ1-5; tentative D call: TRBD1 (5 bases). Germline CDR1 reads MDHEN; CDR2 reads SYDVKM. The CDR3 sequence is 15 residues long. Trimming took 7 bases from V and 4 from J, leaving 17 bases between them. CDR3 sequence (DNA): TGTGCCAGCACTCACGGCCCTCACAGGAATCAGCCCCAGCATTTT. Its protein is CASTHGPHRNQPQHF.

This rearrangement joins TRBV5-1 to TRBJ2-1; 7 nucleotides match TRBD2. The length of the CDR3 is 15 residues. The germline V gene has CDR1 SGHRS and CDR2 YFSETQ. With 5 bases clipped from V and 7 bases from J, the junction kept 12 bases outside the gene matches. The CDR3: CASRPASGNVNEQFF. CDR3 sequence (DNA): TGCGCCAGCAGACCGGCGAGCGGGAATGTGAATGAGCAGTTCTTC.

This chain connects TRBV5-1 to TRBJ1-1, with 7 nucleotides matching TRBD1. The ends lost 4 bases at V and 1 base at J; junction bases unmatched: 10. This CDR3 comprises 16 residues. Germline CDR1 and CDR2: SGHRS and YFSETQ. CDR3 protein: CASSPDRVNRNTEAFF. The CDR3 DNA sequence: TGCGCCAGCAGCCCAGACAGGGTTAATAGGAACACTGAAGCTTTCTTT.

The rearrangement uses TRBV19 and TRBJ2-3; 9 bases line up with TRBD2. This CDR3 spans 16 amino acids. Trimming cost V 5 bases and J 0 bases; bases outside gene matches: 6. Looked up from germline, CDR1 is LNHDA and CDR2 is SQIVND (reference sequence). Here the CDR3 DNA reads TGTGCCAGTAGTTCCAGACTAGCGGCTAGCACAGATACGCAGTATTTT. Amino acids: CASSSRLAASTDTQYF.

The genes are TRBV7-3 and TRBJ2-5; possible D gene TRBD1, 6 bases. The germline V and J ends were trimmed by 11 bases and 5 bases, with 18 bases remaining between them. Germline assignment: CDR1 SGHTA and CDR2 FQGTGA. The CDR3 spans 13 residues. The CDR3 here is CASGVGAAETQYF. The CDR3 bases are TGTGCCTCAGGCGTGGGGGCTGCGGAGACCCAGTACTTC.

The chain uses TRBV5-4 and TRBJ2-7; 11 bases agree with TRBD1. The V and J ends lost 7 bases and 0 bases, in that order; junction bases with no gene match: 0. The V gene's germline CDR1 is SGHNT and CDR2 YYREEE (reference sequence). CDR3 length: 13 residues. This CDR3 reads CASGQGASYEQYF. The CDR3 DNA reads TGTGCCAGCGGACAGGGGGCCTCCTACGAGCAGTACTTC.

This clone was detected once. CDR3 loop: CASRHQYAGTGASGDTQYF. The CDR3 DNA reads TGTGCCAGCAGACACCAATATGCCGGGACAGGGGCGAGTGGGGATACGCAGTATTTT. The chain links TRBV7-9 to TRBJ2-3, with 10 positions matching TRBD1. With V trimmed by 6 bases and J by 6 bases, 21 bases remained unmatched. The CDR3 loop spans 19 amino acids. Germline V gene lookup returns CDR1 SEHNR and CDR2 FQNEAQ (reference sequence).

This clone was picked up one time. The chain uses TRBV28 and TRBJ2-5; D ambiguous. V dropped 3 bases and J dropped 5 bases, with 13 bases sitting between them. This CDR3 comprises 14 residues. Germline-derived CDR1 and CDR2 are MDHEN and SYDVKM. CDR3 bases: TGTGCCAGCAGTTTCTTTTCAGGAAGGGAGACCCAGTACTTC. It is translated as CASSFFSGRETQYF.

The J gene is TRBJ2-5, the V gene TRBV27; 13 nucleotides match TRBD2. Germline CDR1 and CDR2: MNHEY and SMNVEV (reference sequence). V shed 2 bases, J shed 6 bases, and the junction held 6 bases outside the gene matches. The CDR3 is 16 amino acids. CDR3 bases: TGTGCCAGCAGTTTACGAGAGACTAGCGGGAGGAAGACCCAGTACTTC. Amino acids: CASSLRETSGRKTQYF.

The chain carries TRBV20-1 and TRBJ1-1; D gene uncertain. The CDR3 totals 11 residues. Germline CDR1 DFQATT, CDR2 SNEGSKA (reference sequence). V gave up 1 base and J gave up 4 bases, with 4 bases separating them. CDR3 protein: CSARGATEAFF. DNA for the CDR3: TGCAGTGCTAGAGGGGCCACTGAAGCTTTCTTT.

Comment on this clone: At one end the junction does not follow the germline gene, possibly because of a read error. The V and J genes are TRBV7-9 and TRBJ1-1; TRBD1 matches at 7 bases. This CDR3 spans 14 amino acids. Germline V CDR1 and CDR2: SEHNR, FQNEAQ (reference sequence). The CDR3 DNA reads TGTGCCAGCAGCATCCCACAGGGGAACCCTGAAGCTTTCTTT. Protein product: CASSIPQGNPEAFF.

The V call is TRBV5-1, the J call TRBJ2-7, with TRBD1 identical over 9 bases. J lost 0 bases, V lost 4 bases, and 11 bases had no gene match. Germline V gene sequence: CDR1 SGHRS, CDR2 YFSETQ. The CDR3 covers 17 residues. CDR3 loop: CASSRLGQGTSSYEQYF. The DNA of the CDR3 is TGCGCCAGCAGCAGACTCGGACAGGGGACAAGCTCCTACGAGCAGTACTTC.

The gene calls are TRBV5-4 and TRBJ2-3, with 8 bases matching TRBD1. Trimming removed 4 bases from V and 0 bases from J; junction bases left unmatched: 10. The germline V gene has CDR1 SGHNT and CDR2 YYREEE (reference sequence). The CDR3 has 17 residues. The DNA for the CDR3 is TGTGCCAGCAGCCCGAGACAGGGGAGAAGGAGCACAGATACGCAGTATTTT. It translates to CASSPRQGRRSTDTQYF.

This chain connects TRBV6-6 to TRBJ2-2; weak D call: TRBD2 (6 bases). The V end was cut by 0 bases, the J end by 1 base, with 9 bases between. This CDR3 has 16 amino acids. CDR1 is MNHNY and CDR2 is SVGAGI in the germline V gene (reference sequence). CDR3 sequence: CASSYSGSGNTGELFF. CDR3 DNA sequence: TGTGCCAGCAGTTACTCGGGTAGCGGGAACACCGGGGAGCTGTTTTTT.

The CDR3 DNA follows: TGTGCCAGCACCAGGACAGGGCCGGTAGTACTTTTTAAAGAGACCCAGTACTTC. Residues: CASTRTGPVVLFKETQYF. This sequence joins TRBV28 and TRBJ2-5, with TRBD1 matching over 8 bases. The CDR3 consists of 18 residues. Germline CDR1 reads MDHEN; CDR2 reads SYDVKM. V gave up 7 bases and J gave up 3 bases; unmatched junction bases: 19.

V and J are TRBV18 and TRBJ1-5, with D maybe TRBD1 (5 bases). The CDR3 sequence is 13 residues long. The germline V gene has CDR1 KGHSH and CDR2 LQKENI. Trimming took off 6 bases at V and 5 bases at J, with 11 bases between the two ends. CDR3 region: CASSTGHDQPQHF. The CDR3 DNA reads TGTGCCAGCTCGACCGGACATGATCAGCCCCAGCATTTT.

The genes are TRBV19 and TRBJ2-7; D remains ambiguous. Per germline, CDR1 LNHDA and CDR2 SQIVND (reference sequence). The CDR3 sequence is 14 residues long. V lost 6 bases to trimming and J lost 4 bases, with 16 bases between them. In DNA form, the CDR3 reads TGTGCCAGTAGACTCCCCGGCACACAGTACGAGCAGTACTTC. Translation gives CASRLPGTQYEQYF.

The CDR3 here is CASSLDEVDSYTEAFF. CDR3 nucleotides: TGTGCCAGCAGCTTAGACGAGGTGGACAGCTACACTGAAGCTTTCTTT. This sequence joins TRBV7-9 and TRBJ1-1; weak D call: TRBD1 (6 bases). There are 16 residues in the CDR3. The V and J ends lost 1 base and 3 bases respectively, with 15 bases between them. In germline, CDR1 is SEHNR, CDR2 FQNEAQ (reference sequence).

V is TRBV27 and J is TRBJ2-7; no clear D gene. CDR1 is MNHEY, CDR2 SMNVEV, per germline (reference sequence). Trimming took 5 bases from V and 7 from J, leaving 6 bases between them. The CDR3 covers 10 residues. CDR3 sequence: CASSPREQYF. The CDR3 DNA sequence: TGTGCCAGCAGTCCTAGGGAGCAGTACTTC.